The 2 T cell receptor beta chains presented below share a single source sample, sequenced in a study of CD8+CD57+ T cells in acquired aplastic anemia. Flow cytometry had shown expanded CD8+CD57+ cells in the patients chosen for sequencing. Profiling of TCR beta VDJ combinations and CDR3 sequences used genomic DNA as template. TCRdb reanalysed the reads using MiXCR and keeps one entry per CDR3 protein. Of just over 40,000 distinct CDR3 sequences listed, approximately 63% are singletons. The specimen was sorted CD4+, CD8+, or CD8+CD57+ T cells (not recorded which) from PBMCs. Receptors originate from a human donor with aplastic anemia.

This clonotype was detected many times. The chain links TRBV6-1 to TRBJ2-7; 8 positions match TRBD2. This CDR3 region has 13 residues. Germline loops: CDR1 MNHNS, CDR2 SASEGT. J lost 3 bases, V lost 10 bases, and 8 bases had no gene match. CDR3 nucleotides: TGTGCCATCCGGGCGGGGGGCGTCTACGAGCAGTACTTC. This sequence encodes CAIRAGGVYEQYF.

In regard to this clonotype: A much larger clone differs from this one at a single base, so this may be a read error. This chain links TRBV20-1 with TRBJ1-4; D remains unclear. The germline V gene encodes CDR1 DFQATT and CDR2 SNEGSKA (reference sequence). The CDR3 is 14 residues long. In DNA form, the CDR3 reads TGCAGTGCTAGAGATGGGATGGTGGATGAAGAACTGTTTTTT. Its translation: CSARDGMVDEELFF.